This TCR beta chain was obtained from a study of shared clonotypes between healthy human individuals. Notes on the study in general: Naive subsets generally exceeded memory subsets in estimated richness.

This clone was counted a single time. What it binds is not known. CD8 cells regarded as naive lacked CD45RO, were positively chosen for CCR7, and omitted terminally differentiated effector memory CD45RA+ cells. The CDR3 is 15 amino acids. The germline V gene has CDR1 SGDLS and CDR2 YYNGEE. Trimming took off 3 bases at V and 2 bases at J, with 13 bases between the two ends. Using immunoSEQ multiplex PCR, the repertoire was profiled, and TCRdb retains in-frame clones only, with some absent. The sample carries about 2.1 million clones, approximately 94% recorded once. The sample taken for sequencing was naive CD8+ T cells from PBMCs. The source of this sequence is a man aged 18 to 29 in good health. Some clones in this sample may be carry-over from other donors' samples. The gene calls are TRBV9 and TRBJ2-3; D remains ambiguous. The CDR3 loop reads CASSALAAFTDTQYF. The DNA of the CDR3 is TGTGCCAGCAGCGCCTTGGCGGCCTTCACAGATACGCAGTATTTT.